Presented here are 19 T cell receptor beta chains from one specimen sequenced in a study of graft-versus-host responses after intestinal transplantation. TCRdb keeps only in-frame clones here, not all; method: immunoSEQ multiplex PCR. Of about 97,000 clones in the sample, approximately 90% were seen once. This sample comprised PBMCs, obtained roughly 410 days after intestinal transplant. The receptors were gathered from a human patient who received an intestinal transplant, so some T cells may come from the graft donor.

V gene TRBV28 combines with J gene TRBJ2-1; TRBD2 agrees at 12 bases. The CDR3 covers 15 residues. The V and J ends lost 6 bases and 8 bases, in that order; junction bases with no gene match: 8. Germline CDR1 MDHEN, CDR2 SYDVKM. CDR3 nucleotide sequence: TGTGCCAGCAGCTATCTAGCGGGGGGGCCGCATGAGCAGTTCTTC. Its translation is CASSYLAGGPHEQFF.

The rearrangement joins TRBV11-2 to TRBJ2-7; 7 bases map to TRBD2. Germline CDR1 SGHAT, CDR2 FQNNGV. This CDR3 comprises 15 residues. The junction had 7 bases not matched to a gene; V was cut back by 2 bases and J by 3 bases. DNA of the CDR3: TGTGCCAGCAGCTTAAGTAAAGGGGAGGGCTACGAGCAGTACTTC. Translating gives CASSLSKGEGYEQYF.

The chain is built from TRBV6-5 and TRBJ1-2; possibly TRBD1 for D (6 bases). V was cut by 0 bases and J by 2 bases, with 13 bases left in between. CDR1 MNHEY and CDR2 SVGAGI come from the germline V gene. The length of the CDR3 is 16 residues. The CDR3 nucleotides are TGTGCCAGCAGTTACTCGGGCCTCAGGGGAAACTATGGCTACACCTTC. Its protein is CASSYSGLRGNYGYTF.

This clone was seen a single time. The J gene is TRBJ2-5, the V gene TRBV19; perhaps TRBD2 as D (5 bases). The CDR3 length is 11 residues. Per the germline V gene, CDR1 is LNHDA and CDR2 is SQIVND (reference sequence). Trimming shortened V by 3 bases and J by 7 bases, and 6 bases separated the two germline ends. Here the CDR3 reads CASSIGGTQYF. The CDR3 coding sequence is TGTGCCAGTAGTATCGGAGGGACCCAGTACTTC.

CDR3 coding DNA: TGTGCCAGTAGTACCCCGGGGGATCATTACGAGCAGTACTTC. It specifies CASSTPGDHYEQYF. This chain connects TRBV19 to TRBJ2-7, with D maybe TRBD2 (6 bases). CDR3 size: 14 residues. The V and J ends lost 4 bases and 4 bases respectively, with 14 bases between them. Germline assignment: CDR1 LNHDA and CDR2 SQIVND (reference sequence). Filled out from reference TRBV19 and TRBJ2-7, the complete variable domain reads DGGITQSPKYLFRKEGQNVTLSCEQNLNHDAMYWYRQDPGQGLRLIYYSQIVNDFQKGDIAEGYSVSREKKESFPLTVTSAQKNPTAFYLCASSTPGDHYEQYFGPGTRLTVT.

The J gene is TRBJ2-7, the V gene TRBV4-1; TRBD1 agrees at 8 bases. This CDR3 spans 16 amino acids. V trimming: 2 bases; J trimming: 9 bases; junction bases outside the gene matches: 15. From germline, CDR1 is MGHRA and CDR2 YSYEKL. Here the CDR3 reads CASSQPGTGFEGPQYF. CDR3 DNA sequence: TGCGCCAGCAGCCAACCCGGGACAGGTTTCGAGGGCCCGCAGTACTTC.

CDR3 protein: CASSLVDGPLTDTQYF. In DNA, the CDR3 is TGTGCCAGCAGCTTAGTGGACGGGCCCCTCACAGATACGCAGTATTTT. This rearrangement joins TRBV7-2 to TRBJ2-3, with unresolved D. CDR3 size: 16 residues. Trimming pared 1 base from V and 2 bases from J, leaving 13 bases between. CDR1 SGHTA and CDR2 FQGNSA come from the germline V gene.

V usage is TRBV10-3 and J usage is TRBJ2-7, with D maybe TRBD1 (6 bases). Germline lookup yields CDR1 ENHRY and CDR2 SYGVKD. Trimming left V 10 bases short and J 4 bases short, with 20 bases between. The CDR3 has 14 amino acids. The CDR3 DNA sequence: TGTGCCACCGCCTTGGGGGCATTAGGATACGAGCAGTACTTC. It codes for CATALGALGYEQYF.

The chain's CDR3 is CASRSWGGQETQYF. CDR3 coding DNA: TGTGCCAGCAGATCGTGGGGGGGCCAAGAGACCCAGTACTTC. This chain links TRBV5-8 with TRBJ2-5; 7 bases agree with TRBD2. The length of the CDR3 is 14 residues. V lost 5 bases to trimming and J lost 1 base; unmatched junction nucleotides: 5. CDR1 is SGHTS and CDR2 is YDEGEE in the germline V gene.

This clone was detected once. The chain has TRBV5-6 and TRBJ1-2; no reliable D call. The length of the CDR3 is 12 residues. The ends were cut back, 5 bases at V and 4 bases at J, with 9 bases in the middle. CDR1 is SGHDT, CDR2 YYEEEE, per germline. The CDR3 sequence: CASRREIYGYTF. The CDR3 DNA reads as TGTGCCAGCAGGCGGGAAATCTATGGCTACACCTTC.

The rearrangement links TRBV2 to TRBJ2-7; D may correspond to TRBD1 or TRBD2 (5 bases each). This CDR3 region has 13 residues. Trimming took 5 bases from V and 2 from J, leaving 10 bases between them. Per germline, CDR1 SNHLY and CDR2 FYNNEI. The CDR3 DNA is TGTGCCAGCAGTTGGGACCCAACCTACGAGCAGTACTTC. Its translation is CASSWDPTYEQYF.

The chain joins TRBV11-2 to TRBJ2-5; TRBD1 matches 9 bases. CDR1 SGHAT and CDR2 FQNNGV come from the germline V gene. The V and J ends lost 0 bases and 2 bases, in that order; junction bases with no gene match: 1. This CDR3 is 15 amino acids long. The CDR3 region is CASSLDGTGQETQYF. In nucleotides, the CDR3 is TGTGCCAGCAGCTTAGACGGGACAGGGCAAGAGACCCAGTACTTC.

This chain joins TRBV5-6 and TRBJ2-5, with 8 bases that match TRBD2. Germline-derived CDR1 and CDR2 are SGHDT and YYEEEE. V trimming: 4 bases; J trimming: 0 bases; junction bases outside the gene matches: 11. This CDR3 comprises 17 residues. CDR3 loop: CASSPGIAGTYQETQYF. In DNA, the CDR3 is TGTGCCAGCAGCCCTGGGATAGCGGGGACGTACCAAGAGACCCAGTACTTC.

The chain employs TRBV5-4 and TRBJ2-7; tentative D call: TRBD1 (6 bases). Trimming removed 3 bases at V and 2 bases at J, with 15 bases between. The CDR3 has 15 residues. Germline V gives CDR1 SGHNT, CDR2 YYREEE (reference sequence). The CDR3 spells CASSSTGTPTYEQYF. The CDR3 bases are TGTGCCAGCAGCTCAACAGGGACACCTACCTACGAGCAGTACTTC.

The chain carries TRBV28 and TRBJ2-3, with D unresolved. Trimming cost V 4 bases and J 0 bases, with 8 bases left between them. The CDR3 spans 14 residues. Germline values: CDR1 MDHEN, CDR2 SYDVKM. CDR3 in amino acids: CASSYTASTDTQYF. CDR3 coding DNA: TGTGCCAGCAGTTACACAGCTAGCACAGATACGCAGTATTTT.

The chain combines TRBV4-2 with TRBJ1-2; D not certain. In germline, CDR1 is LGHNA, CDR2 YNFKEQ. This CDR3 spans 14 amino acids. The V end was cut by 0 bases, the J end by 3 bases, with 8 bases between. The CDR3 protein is CASSQEADYYGYTF. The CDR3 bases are TGTGCCAGCAGCCAAGAGGCGGATTACTATGGCTACACCTTC.

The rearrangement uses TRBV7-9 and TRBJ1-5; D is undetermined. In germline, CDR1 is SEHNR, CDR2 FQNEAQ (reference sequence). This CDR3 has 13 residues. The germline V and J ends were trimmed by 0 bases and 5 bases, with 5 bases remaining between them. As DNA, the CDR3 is TGTGCCAGCAGCTTAGCAGAGTATCAGCCCCAGCATTTT. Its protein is CASSLAEYQPQHF.

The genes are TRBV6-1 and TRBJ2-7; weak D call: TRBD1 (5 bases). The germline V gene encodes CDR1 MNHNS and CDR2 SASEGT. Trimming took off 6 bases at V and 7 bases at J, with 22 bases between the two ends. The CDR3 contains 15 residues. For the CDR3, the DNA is TGTGCCAGCAGGTCAATGGGGCCGGTTTATTGGGAGCAGTACTTC. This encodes CASRSMGPVYWEQYF.

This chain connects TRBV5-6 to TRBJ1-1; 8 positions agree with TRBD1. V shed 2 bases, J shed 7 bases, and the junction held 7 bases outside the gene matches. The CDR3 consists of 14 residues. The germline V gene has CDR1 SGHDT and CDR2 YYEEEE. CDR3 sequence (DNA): TGTGCCAGCAGCTTCGCGACAGGGGAAGTTGAAGCTTTCTTT. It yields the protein CASSFATGEVEAFF.